The T cell receptor (beta chain) under discussion was sequenced for a study of control samples from healthy donors and cancer patients. Trimming took 4 bases from V and 10 from J; bases not matched to a gene: 12. This CDR3 has 15 residues. CDR1 LGHDT and CDR2 YNNKEL come from the germline V gene (reference sequence). Assay used: immunoSEQ multiplex PCR; TCRdb lists only in-frame clones, some missing. Of about 130,000 clones in the sample, 75% to 95% were seen once. The TCR originated in a man aged 35 to 55 in good health. Sequenced sample: blood. The V gene is TRBV3-1 (or the pseudogene TRBV3-2), the J gene TRBJ2-1; 8 bases agree with TRBD2. The CDR3 spells CASSPEGRGGTEQFF. The CDR3 bases are TGTGCCAGCAGCCCGGAGGGTCGGGGGGGCACAGAGCAGTTCTTC.